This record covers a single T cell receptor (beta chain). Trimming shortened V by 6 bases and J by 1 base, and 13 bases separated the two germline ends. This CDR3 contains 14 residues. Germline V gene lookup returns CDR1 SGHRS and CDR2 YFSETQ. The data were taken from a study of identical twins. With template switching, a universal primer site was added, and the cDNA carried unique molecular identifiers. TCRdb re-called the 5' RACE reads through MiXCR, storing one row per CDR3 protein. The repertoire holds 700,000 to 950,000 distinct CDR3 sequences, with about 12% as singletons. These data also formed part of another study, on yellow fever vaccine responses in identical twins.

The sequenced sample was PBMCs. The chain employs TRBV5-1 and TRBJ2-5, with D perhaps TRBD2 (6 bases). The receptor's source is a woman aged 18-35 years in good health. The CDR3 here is CASTPGVPQETQYF. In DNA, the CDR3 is TGCGCCAGCACCCCGGGGGTCCCCCAAGAGACCCAGTACTTC.